The entry below gives a single TCR beta chain sequence along with its context. Germline and junction disagree at one end, which may indicate a read error. The authors ran a second PCR of roughly 7 to 11 cycles using a sample-barcoded 5' primer and a J-beta primer mix. TCRdb reprocessed the 5' RACE reads via MiXCR and lists one record per CDR3 protein. This repertoire shows about 540,000 distinct CDR3 sequences, 20% to 30% found once; its top ten account for around 10%. The sample belongs to a study of blood T cells in healthy people across ages. At the level of the study: Through template switching, about one barcoded beta molecule was captured per two T cells, as measured in model experiments.

The CDR3 consists of 19 residues. The germline V gene encodes CDR1 MGHRA and CDR2 YSYEKL. This sample also belongs to another study, concerning T cells of mothers and their children. That report notes: cDNA was made from all extracted RNA, around 1.5 ug per 15 ul. The authors detected no persistent microchimeric T cell clones.

The source of this sequence is a boy aged 5-17 years in good health. The sample was blood. The chain carries TRBV4-1 and TRBJ2-6, with a possible D match to TRBD1 (6 bases). The CDR3 bases are TGCGCCAGCAGCCAAGTACCTGACAGGCTTGGGGCTGGGGCCGACGTCCTGACTTTC. Its protein is CASSQVPDRLGAGADVLTF.